The 10 T cell receptor beta chains listed next were all sequenced from one sample in a study of cytomegalovirus exposure and HLA in healthy donors. PCR primers comprised 60 Vbeta and 13 Jbeta primers. Method: immunoSEQ multiplex PCR; TCRdb's copy keeps in-frame clones and lacks some. The sample has around 40,000 clones, roughly 90% seen once. Sequenced: PBMCs. These receptor sequences come from a woman in her thirties or forties in good health and CMV-seropositive.

V usage is TRBV10-3 and J usage is TRBJ2-5; 9 positions match TRBD1. The J call may not be correct, given that the DNA end is closer to TRBJ2-7. CDR3 length: 16 residues. Germline lookup yields CDR1 ENHRY and CDR2 SYGVKD. CDR3 in amino acids: CAISGSPGQGTYEQYF. The CDR3 DNA sequence: TGTGCCATCAGTGGGTCCCCGGGACAGGGCACCTACGAGCAGTACTTC.

DNA of the CDR3: TGTGCCAGCAGCATGGACAGGCTGAGCAATCAGCCCCAGCATTTT. Protein: CASSMDRLSNQPQHF. The chain is built from TRBV27 and TRBJ1-5; 7 bases align to TRBD1. The germline gives CDR1 MNHEY, CDR2 SMNVEV (reference sequence). V was pared by 6 bases and J by 1 base, with 6 bases of the junction left unmatched. CDR3 size: 15 residues.

V usage is TRBV7-2 and J usage is TRBJ2-7, with 8 nucleotides matching TRBD2. V gave up 3 bases and J gave up 2 bases; unmatched junction bases: 3. Looked up from germline, CDR1 is SGHTA and CDR2 is FQGNSA. The length of the CDR3 is 14 residues. CDR3 bases: TGTGCCAGCAGCTTTACTAGCGGCCCCTACGAGCAGTACTTC. Its protein product is CASSFTSGPYEQYF.

This clone showed up just a few times. The V gene is TRBV28, the J gene TRBJ2-7; the D gene is possibly TRBD2 (5 bases). This CDR3 comprises 10 residues. Germline CDR1 is MDHEN and CDR2 is SYDVKM. Trimming took off 3 bases at V and 11 bases at J, with 8 bases between the two ends. The CDR3 region has the DNA TGTGCCAGCAGTTTTGGGGAGAAGTACTTC. Translated, it gives CASSFGEKYF.

The rearrangement joins TRBV9 to TRBJ1-6; 7 nucleotides agree with TRBD1. The length of the CDR3 is 17 residues. Germline trimming cut 3 bases from V and 4 bases from J; bases unmatched to any gene: 10. Germline V lookup: CDR1 SGDLS, CDR2 YYNGEE. CDR3 in amino acids: CASSALGAGQYNSPLHF. In DNA, the CDR3 is TGTGCCAGCAGCGCCCTAGGTGCGGGACAGTATAATTCACCCCTCCACTTT. Based on the CDR3 plus reference TRBV9 and TRBJ1-6, the full variable domain is DSGVTQTPKHLITATGQRVTLRCSPRSGDLSVYWYQQSLDQGLQFLIQYYNGEERAKGNILERFSAQQFPDLHSELNLSSLELGDSALYFCASSALGAGQYNSPLHFGNGTRLTVT.

The chain is built from TRBV10-3 and TRBJ1-5; D ambiguous. Per germline, CDR1 ENHRY and CDR2 SYGVKD. The CDR3 is 15 amino acids. V was shortened by 3 bases and J by 0 bases, with 9 bases between the two germline ends. The CDR3 region is CAISEFPGSNQPQHF. CDR3 DNA: TGTGCCATCAGTGAATTCCCCGGTAGCAATCAGCCCCAGCATTTT.

The chain couples TRBV6-4 to TRBJ1-6; D is unresolved. V dropped 3 bases and J dropped 11 bases, with 14 bases sitting between them. The V gene's germline CDR1 is MRHNA and CDR2 SNTAGT. This CDR3 region has 14 residues. The CDR3 DNA reads as TGTGCCAGCAGTGAGGAGGCGATCCTGACACCCCTCCACTTT. Translating it yields CASSEEAILTPLHF.

This clone was detected only a few times. The rearrangement links TRBV10-3 to TRBJ2-7; D is possibly TRBD2 (6 bases). V was trimmed by 7 bases and J by 4 bases, leaving 17 bases between them. Germline assignment: CDR1 ENHRY and CDR2 SYGVKD. This CDR3 comprises 14 residues. The CDR3 nucleotides read TGTGCCATCACCCCGACCGGGAGTGAGTACGAGCAGTACTTC. It specifies CAITPTGSEYEQYF.

The chain combines TRBV5-4 with TRBJ1-1; D is possibly TRBD1 (6 bases). The V gene's germline CDR1 is SGHNT and CDR2 YYREEE (reference sequence). The CDR3 covers 14 residues. V was cut by 3 bases and J by 5 bases, with 14 bases left in between. The CDR3 nucleotides read TGTGCCAGCAGCTATATCGAGGGGGGGACTGAAGCTTTCTTT. It specifies CASSYIEGGTEAFF. Complete variable domain (other parts from reference TRBV5-4 and TRBJ1-1): ETGVTQSPTHLIKTRGQQVTLRCSSQSGHNTVSWYQQALGQGPQFIFQYYREEENGRGNFPPRFSGLQFPNYSSELNVNALELDDSALYLCASSYIEGGTEAFFGQGTRLTVV.

This chain joins TRBV10-3 and TRBJ2-2; 11 positions agree with TRBD2. Germline V CDR1 and CDR2: ENHRY, SYGVKD. The CDR3 contains 14 residues. Trimming took 10 bases from V and 8 from J; bases not matched to a gene: 9. Here the CDR3 DNA reads TGTGCCAGCCAGGGACTAGCGGAAGCAGGGGAGCTGTTTTTT. Translation: CASQGLAEAGELFF.